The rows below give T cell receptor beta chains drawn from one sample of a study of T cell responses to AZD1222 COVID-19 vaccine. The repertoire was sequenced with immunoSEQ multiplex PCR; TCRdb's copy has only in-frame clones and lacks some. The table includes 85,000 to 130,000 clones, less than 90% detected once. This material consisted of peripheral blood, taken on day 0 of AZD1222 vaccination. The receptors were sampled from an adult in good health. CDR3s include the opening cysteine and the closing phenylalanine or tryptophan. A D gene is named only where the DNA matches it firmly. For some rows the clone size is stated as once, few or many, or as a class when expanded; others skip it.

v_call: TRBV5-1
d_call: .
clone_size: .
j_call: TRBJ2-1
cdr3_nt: TGCGCCAGCAGTCGTAGCGGACTCTCCTACAATGAGCAGTTCTTC
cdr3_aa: CASSRSGLSYNEQFF

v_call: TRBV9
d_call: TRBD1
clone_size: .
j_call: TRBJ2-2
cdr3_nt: TGTGCCAGCAGCCCTGGGGGCGGGACAGGGGGCAGCGGGGAGCTGTTTTTT
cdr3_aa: CASSPGGGTGGSGELFF

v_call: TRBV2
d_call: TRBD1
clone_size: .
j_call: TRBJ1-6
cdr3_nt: TGTGCCAGCACCCATGGGACAGATAATTCACCCCTCCACTTT
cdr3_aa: CASTHGTDNSPLHF

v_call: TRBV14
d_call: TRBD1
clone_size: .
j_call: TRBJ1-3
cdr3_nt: TGTGCCAGCAGCCGTAGGGGGCGAAGCTCTGGAAACACCATATATTTT
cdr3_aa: CASSRRGRSSGNTIYF

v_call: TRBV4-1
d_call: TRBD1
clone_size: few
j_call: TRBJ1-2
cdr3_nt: TGCGCCAGCAGCCCGGGACAGGGGGCGCGGGGCTACACCTTC
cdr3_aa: CASSPGQGARGYTF

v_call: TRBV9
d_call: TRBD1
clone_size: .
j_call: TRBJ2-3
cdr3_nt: TGTGCCAGCAGCCCCCGGACAGGGATCACAGATACGCAGTATTTT
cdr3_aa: CASSPRTGITDTQYF

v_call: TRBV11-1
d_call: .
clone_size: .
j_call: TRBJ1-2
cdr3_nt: TGTGCCAGCAGCTTTAGAGCCGCCAGGGGCTACACCTTC
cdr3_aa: CASSFRAARGYTF

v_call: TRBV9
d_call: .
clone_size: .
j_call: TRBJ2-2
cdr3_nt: TGTGCCAGCAGCGTCCAGGGATCATACACCGGGGAGCTGTTTTTT
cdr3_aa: CASSVQGSYTGELFF

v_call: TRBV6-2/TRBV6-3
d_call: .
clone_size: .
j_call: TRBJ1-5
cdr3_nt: TGTGCCAGCAGCCGGGCAAGCAATCAGCCCCAGCATTTT
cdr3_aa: CASSRASNQPQHF

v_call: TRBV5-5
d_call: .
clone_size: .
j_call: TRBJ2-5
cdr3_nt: TGTGCCAGCAGCCCAACACTAGAGACCCAGTACTTC
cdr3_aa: CASSPTLETQYF

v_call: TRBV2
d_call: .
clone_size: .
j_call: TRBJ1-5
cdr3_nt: TGTGCCAGCAGTGAGGGACACTTACTAAGCAATCAGCCCCAGCATTTT
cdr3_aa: CASSEGHLLSNQPQHF

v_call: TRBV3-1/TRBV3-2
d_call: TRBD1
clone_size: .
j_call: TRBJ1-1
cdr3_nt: TGTGCCAGCAGCCAAAGGGACAGGGGGGCTGAAGCTTTCTTT
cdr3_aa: CASSQRDRGAEAFF

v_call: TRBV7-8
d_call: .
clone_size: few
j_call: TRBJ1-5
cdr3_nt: TGTGCCAGCAGCCAGCTCAGGGCGGGAGATCAGCCCCAGCATTTT
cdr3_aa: CASSQLRAGDQPQHF

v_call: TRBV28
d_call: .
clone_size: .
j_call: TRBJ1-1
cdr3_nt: TGTGCCAGCAAACCCCAAACTAGATTAAGGGCTGAAGCTTTCTTT
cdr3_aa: CASKPQTRLRAEAFF

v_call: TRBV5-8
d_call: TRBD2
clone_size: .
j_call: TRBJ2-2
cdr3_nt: TGTGCCAGCAAGCGGGGGCCGGTTAACGGGGAGCTGTTTTTT
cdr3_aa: CASKRGPVNGELFF

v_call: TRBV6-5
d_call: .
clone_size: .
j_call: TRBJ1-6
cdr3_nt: TGTGCCAGCAGTTATGCACAGAGATTTTCACCCCTCCACTTT
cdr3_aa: CASSYAQRFSPLHF

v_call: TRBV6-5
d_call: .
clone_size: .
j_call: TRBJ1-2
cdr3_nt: TGTGCCAGCAGTTACGACAGAGTAGGCTACACCTTC
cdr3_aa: CASSYDRVGYTF

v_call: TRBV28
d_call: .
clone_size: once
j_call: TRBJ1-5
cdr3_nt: TGTGCCAGCAGTGGCGGGGGCACCAATCAGCCCCAGCATTTT
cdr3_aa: CASSGGGTNQPQHF

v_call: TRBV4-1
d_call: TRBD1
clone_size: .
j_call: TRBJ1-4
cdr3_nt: TGCGCCAGCAGCAGGACAGGGGGACGAGAAAAACTGTTTTTT
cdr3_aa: CASSRTGGREKLFF

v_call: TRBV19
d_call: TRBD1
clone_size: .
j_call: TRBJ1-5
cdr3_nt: TGTGCCAGTAATCCGGACAGGGGGCCCGGCAATCAGCCCCAGCATTTT
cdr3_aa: CASNPDRGPGNQPQHF

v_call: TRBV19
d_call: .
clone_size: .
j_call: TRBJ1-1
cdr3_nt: TGTGCCACAATCACAAACAACTGGAACACTGAAGCTTTCTTT
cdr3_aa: CATITNNWNTEAFF

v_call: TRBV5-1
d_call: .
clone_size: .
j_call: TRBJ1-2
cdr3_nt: TGCGCCAGCAGCCCGACGACCTCTTACTATGGCTACACCTTC
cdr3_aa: CASSPTTSYYGYTF

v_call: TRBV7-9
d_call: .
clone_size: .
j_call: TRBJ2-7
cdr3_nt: TGTGCCAGCAGCTTAGGGGCCGGGCACGGCAACGAGCAGTACTTC
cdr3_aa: CASSLGAGHGNEQYF

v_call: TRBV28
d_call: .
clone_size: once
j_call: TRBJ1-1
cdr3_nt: TGTGCCAGCGCCGAGCGGCCAGCGGACACTGAAGCTTTCTTT
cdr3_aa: CASAERPADTEAFF

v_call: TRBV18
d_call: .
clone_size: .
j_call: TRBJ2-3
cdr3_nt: TGTGCCAGCTCACCTTCCGATACGCAGTATTTT
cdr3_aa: CASSPSDTQYF

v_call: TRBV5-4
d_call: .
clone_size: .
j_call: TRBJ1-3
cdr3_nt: TGTGCCAGCAGCCCGAATTCGGACAGCTCTGGAAACACCATATATTTT
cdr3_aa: CASSPNSDSSGNTIYF

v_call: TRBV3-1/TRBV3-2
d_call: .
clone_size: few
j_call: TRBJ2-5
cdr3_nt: TGTGCCAGCAGCCAAGTTCGGTCGGGGGTGGAGACCCAGTACTTC
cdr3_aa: CASSQVRSGVETQYF